The 4 T cell receptor beta chains reported below all come from one sample, sequenced in a study of T cell changes during pregnancy in multiple sclerosis. The protocol was immunoSEQ multiplex PCR, while the TCRdb copy is restricted to in-frame clones and leaves out a portion. Of around 50,000 clones in the sample, 92% were seen once. The sample here was CD4+ T cells from peripheral blood mononuclear cells, taken in the third trimester of pregnancy. All receptors come from a female donor with multiple sclerosis, enrolled in a pregnancy study.

The chain links TRBV7-2 to TRBJ1-5; 9 positions match TRBD1. J gave up 2 bases and V 2 bases, and 1 base lay outside the gene matches. In germline, CDR1 is SGHTA, CDR2 FQGNSA. CDR3 length: 15 residues. The CDR3 DNA sequence: TGTGCCAGCAGCTTAACAGGGGGCGGCAATCAGCCCCAGCATTTT. Its translation: CASSLTGGGNQPQHF.

V is TRBV27 and J is TRBJ1-6, with D uncertain. V was shortened by 7 bases and J by 4 bases, with 5 bases between the two germline ends. CDR3 length: 12 residues. Germline V gene data show CDR1 as MNHEY and CDR2 as SMNVEV (reference sequence). For the CDR3, the DNA is TGTGCCAGCACACAATATAATTCACCCCTCCACTTT. Encoded protein: CASTQYNSPLHF.

The V gene is TRBV19, the J gene TRBJ2-1, with 12 bases matching TRBD2. J gave up 7 bases and V 4 bases, and 5 bases lay outside the gene matches. CDR1 LNHDA and CDR2 SQIVND come from the germline V gene (reference sequence). This CDR3 region has 15 residues. The CDR3 here is CASSRRTSGENEQFF. CDR3 nucleotide sequence: TGTGCCAGTAGTAGGAGGACTAGCGGGGAAAATGAGCAGTTCTTC. Filled out from reference TRBV19 and TRBJ2-1, the complete variable domain reads DGGITQSPKYLFRKEGQNVTLSCEQNLNHDAMYWYRQDPGQGLRLIYYSQIVNDFQKGDIAEGYSVSREKKESFPLTVTSAQKNPTAFYLCASSRRTSGENEQFFGPGTRLTVL.

This clone appeared once. The chain couples TRBV6-1 to TRBJ2-7; D possibly corresponds to TRBD2 (5 bases). V gave up 7 bases and J gave up 7 bases, with 20 bases separating them. The germline gives CDR1 MNHNS, CDR2 SASEGT. The CDR3 has 14 amino acids. The CDR3 DNA is TGTGCCAGCAACCGAGGGTTAAGCGAAGGAGAGCAGTACTTC. Amino acids: CASNRGLSEGEQYF.